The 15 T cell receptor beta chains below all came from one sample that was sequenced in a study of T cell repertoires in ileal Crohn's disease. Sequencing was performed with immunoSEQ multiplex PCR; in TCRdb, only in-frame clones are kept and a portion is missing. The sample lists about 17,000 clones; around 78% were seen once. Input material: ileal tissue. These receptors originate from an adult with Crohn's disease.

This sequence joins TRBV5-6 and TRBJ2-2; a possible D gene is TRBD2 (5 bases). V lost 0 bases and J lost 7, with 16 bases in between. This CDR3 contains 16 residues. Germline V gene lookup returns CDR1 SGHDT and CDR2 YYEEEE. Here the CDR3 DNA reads TGTGCCAGCAGCTTGGGCTCGGGGTTGAATGGCGGGGAGCTGTTTTTT. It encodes CASSLGSGLNGGELFF.

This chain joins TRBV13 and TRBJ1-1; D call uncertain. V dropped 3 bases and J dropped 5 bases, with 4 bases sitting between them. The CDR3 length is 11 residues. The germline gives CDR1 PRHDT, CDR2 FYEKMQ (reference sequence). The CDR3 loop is CASSFKTEAFF. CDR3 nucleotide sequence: TGTGCCAGCAGCTTTAAAACTGAAGCTTTCTTT.

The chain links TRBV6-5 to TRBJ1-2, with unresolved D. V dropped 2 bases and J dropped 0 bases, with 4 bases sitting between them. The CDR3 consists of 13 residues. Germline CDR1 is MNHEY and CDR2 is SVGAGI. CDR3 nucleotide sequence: TGTGCCAGCAGTTACGGAGCTAACTATGGCTACACCTTC. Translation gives CASSYGANYGYTF.

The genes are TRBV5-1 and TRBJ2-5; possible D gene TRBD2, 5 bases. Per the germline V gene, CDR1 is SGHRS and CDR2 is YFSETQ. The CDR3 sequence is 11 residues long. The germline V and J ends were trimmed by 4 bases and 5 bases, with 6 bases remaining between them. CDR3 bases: TGCGCCAGCAGCCCGGGGGAGACCCAGTACTTC. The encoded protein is CASSPGETQYF.

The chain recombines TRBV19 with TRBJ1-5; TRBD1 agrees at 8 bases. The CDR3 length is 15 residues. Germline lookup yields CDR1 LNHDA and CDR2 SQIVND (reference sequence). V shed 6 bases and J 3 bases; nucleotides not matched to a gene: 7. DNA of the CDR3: TGTGCCAGTAGAATGACAGGGGTCCACAATCAGCCCCAGCATTTT. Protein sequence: CASRMTGVHNQPQHF.

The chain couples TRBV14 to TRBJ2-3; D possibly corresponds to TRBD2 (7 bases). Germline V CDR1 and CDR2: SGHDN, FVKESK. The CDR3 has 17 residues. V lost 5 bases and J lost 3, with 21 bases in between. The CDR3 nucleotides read TGTGCCAGCAGCGGATATGGGGGGGCGTTTAAAACAGATACGCAGTATTTT. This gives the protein CASSGYGGAFKTDTQYF.

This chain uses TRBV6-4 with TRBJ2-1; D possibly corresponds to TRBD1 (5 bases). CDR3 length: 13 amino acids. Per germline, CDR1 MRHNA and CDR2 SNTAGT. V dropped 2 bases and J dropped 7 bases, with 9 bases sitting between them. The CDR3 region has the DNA TGTGCCAGCAGTGACCGGTCAGGGAATGAGCAGTTCTTC. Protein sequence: CASSDRSGNEQFF.

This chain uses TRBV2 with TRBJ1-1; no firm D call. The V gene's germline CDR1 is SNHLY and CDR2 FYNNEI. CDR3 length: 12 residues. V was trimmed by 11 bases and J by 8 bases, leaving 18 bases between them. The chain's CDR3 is CAGGLDRGEAFF. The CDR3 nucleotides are TGTGCCGGAGGCTTGGATCGAGGAGAAGCTTTCTTT.

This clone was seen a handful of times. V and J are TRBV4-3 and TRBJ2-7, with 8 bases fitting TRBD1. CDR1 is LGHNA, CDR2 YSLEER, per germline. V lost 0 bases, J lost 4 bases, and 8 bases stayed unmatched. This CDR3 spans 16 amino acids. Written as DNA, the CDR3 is TGCGCCAGCAGCCAAGAAGTATTAAACAGGGGGTACGAGCAGTACTTC. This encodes CASSQEVLNRGYEQYF.

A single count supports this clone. In nucleotides, the CDR3 is TGTGCCAGCAGGGAGGACTCGGGAGAAAAACTGTTTTTT. It yields the protein CASREDSGEKLFF. The chain joins TRBV2 to TRBJ1-4; D is undetermined. Trimming cost V 6 bases and J 8 bases, with 13 bases left between them. CDR1 and CDR2 (germline): SNHLY, FYNNEI. The CDR3 is 13 amino acids.

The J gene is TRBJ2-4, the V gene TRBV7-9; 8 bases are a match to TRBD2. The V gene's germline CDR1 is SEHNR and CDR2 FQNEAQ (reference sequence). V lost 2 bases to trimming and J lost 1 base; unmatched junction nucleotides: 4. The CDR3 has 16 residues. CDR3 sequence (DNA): TGTGCCAGCAGCTTATTCGGGGGGGTCGCCAAAAACATTCAGTACTTC. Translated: CASSLFGGVAKNIQYF. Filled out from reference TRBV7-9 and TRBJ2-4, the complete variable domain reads DTGVSQNPRHKITKRGQNVTFRCDPISEHNRLYWYRQTLGQGPEFLTYFQNEAQLEKSRLLSDRFSAERPKGSFSTLEIQRTEQGDSAMYLCASSLFGGVAKNIQYFGAGTRLSVL.

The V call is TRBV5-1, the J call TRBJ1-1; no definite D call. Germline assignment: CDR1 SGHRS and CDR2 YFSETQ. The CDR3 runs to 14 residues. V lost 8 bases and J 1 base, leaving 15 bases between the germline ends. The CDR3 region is CASSVLAENTEAFF. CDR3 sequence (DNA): TGCGCCAGTTCCGTGCTCGCGGAGAACACTGAAGCTTTCTTT.

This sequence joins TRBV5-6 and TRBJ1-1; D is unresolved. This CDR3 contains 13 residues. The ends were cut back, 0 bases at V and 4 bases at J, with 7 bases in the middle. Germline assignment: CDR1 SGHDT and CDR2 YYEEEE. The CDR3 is CASSLVRVTEAFF. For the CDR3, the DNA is TGTGCCAGCAGCTTGGTCCGGGTCACTGAAGCTTTCTTT.

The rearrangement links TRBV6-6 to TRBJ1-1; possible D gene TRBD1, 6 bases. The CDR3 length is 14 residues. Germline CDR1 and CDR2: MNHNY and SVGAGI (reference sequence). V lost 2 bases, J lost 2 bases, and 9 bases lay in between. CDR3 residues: CASSYNRENTEAFF. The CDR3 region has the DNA TGTGCCAGCAGTTACAACAGGGAAAACACTGAAGCTTTCTTT.

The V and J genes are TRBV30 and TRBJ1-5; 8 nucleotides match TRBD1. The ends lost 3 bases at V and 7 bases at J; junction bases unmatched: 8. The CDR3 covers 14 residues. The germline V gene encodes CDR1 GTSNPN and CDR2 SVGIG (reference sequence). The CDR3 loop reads CAWSARQGTQPQHF. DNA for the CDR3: TGTGCCTGGAGCGCCCGACAGGGGACCCAGCCCCAGCATTTT. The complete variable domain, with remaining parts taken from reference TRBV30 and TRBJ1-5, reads SQTIHQWPATLVQPVGSPLSLECTVEGTSNPNLYWYRQAAGRGLQLLFYSVGIGQISSEVPQNLSASRPQDRQFILSSKKLLLSDSGFYLCAWSARQGTQPQHFGDGTRLSIL.